This TCR beta chain derives from a study of T cells after yellow fever vaccination. CDR1 is KGHSH and CDR2 is LQKENI in the germline V gene. Between the trimmed V and J ends, which lost 1 base and 0 bases, there was a span of 10 bases. This CDR3 region has 16 residues. Using its own MiXCR run on the 5' RACE reads, TCRdb lists one record per CDR3 protein. The table records under 300,000 distinct CDR3 sequences, over 6.5% of them present only once. The specimen comprised CD4+ T cells sorted from PBMCs, sampled on the day of the yellow fever booster vaccination. The clonotype originates from a man aged 25-40 years who received the YFV17D yellow fever vaccine. The rearrangement uses TRBV18 and TRBJ2-1, with D unclear. CDR3 region: CASSPQGRSSYNEQFF. CDR3 coding DNA: TGTGCCAGCTCACCACAGGGCCGGAGCTCCTACAATGAGCAGTTCTTC. The whole variable domain, filled in from reference TRBV18 and TRBJ2-1, reads NAGVMQNPRHLVRRRGQEARLRCSPMKGHSHVYWYRQLPEEGLKFMVYLQKENIIDESGMPKERFSAEFPKEGPSILRIQQVVRGDSAAYFCASSPQGRSSYNEQFFGPGTRLTVL.